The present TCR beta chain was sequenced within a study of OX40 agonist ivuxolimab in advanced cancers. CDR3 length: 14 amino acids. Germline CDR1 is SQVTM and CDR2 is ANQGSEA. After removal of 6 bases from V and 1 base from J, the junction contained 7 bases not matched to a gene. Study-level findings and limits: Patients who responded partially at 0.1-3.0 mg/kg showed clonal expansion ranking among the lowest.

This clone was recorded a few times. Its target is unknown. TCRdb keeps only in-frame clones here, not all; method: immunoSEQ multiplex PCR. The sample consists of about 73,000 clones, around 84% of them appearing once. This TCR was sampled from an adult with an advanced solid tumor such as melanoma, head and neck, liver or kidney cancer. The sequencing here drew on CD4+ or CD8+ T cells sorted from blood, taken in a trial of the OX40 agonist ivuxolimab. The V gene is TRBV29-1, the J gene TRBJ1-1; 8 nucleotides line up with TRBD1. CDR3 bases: TGCAGCGTCGAGCGGGGACAGGCGAACACTGAAGCTTTCTTT. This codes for CSVERGQANTEAFF.